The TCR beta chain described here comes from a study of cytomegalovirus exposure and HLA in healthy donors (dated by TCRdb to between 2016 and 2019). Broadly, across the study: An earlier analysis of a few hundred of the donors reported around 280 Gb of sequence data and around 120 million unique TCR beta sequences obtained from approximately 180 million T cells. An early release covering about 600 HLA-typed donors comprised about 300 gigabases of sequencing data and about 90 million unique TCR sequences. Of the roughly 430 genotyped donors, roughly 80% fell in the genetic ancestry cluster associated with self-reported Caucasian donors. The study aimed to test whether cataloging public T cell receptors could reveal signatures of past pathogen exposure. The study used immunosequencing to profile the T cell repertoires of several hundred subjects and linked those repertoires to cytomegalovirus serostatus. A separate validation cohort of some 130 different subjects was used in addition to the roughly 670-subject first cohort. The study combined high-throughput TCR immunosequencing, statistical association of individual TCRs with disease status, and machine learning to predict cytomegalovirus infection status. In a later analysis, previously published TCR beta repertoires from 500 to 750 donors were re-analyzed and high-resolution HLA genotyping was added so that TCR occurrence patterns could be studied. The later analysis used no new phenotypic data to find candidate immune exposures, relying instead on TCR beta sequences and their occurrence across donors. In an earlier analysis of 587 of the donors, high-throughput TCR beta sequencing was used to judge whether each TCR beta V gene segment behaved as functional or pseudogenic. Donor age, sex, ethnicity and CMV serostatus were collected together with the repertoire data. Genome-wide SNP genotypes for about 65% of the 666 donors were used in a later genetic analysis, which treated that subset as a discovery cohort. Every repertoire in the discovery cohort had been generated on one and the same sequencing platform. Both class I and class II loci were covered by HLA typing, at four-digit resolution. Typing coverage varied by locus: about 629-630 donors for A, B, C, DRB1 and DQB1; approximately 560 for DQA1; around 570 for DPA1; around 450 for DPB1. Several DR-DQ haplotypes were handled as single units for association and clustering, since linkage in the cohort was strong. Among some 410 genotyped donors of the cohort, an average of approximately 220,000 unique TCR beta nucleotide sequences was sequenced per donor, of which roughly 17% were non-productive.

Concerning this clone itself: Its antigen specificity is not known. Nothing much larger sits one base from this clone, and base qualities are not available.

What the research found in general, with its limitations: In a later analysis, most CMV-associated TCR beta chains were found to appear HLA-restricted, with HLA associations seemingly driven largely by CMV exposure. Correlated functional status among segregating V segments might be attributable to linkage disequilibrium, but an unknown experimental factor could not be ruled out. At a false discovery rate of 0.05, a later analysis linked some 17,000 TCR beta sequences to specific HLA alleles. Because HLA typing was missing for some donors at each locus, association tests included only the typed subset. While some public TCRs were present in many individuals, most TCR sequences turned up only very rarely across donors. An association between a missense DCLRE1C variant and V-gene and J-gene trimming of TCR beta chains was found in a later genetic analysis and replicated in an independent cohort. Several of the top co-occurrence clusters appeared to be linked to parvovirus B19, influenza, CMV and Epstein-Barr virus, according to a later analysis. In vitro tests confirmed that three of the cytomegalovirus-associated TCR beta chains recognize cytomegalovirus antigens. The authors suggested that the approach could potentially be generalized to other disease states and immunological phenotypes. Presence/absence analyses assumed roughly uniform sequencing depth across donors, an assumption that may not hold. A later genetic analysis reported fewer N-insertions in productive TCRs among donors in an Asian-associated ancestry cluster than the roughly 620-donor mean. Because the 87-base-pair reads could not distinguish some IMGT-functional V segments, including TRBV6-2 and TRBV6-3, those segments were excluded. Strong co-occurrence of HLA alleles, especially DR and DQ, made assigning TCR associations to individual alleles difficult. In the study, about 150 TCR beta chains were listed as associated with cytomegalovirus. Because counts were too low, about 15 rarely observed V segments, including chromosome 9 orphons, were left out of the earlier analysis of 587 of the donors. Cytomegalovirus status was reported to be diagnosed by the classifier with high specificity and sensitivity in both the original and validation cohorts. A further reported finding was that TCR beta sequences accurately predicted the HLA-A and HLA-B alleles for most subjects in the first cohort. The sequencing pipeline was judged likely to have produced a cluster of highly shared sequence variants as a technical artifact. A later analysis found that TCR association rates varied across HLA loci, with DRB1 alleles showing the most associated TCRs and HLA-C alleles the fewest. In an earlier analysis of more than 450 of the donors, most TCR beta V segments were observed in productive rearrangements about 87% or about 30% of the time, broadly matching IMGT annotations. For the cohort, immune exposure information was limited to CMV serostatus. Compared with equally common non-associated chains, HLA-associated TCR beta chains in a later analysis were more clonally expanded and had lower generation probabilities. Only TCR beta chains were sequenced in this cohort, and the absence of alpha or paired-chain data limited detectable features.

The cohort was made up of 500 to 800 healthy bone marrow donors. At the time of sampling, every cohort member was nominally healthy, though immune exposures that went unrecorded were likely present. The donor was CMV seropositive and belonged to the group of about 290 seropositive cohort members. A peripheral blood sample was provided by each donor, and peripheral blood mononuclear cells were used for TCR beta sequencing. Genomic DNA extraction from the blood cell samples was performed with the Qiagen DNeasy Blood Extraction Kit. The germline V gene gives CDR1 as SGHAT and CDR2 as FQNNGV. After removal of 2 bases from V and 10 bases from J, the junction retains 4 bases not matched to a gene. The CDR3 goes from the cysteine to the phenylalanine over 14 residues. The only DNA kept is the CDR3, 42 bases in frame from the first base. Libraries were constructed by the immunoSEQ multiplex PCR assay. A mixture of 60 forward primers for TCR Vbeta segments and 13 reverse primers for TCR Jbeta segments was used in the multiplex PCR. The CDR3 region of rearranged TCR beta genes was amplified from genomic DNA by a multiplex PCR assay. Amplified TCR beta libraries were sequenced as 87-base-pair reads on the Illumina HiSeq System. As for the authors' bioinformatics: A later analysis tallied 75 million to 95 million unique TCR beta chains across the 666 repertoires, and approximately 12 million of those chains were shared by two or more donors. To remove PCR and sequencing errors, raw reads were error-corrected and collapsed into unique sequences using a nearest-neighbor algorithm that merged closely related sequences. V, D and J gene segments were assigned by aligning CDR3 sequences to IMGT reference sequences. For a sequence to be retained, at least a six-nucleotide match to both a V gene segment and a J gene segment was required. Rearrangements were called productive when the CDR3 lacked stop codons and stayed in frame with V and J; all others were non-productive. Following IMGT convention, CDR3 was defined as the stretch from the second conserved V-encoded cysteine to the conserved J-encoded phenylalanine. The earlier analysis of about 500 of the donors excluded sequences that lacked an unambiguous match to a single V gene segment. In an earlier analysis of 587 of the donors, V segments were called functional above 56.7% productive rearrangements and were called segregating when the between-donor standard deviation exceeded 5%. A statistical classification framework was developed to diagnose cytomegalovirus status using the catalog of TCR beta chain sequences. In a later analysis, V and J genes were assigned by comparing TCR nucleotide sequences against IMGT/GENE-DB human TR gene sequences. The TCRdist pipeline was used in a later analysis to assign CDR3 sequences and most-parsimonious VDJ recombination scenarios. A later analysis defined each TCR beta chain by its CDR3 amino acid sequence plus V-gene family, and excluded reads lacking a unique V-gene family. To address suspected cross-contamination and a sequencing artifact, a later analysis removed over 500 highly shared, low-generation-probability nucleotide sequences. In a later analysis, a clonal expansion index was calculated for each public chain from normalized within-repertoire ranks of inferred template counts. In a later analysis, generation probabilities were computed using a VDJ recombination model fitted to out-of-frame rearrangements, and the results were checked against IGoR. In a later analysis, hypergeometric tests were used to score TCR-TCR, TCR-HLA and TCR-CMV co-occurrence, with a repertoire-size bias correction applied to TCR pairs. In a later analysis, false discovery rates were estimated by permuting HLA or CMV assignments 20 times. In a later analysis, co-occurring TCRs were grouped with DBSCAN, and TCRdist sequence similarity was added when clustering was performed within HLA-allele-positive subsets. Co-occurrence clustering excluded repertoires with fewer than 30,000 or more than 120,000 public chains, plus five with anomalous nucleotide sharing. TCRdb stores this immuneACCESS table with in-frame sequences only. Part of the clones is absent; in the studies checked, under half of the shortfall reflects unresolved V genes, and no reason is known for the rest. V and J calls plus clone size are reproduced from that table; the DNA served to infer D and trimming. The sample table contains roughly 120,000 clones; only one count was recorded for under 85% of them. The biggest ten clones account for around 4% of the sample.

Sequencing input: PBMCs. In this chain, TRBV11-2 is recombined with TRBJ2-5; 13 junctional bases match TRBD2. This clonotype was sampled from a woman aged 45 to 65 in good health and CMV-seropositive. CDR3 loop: CASSLRLAGGNQYF. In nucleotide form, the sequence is TGTGCCAGCAGCTTACGACTAGCGGGGGGAAACCAGTACTTC.